These T cell receptor beta chains were read from a single sample in a study of blood T cell repertoires in COVID-19. The data were produced by immunoSEQ multiplex PCR, yet TCRdb's version contains in-frame clones alone and is incomplete. This sample yields roughly 70,000 clones, of which more than 70% are seen a single time; under 2.5% belongs to the top ten. The specimen was peripheral blood. Receptors were obtained from a man in his 70s with COVID-19, enrolled during active disease. Each CDR3 is given with its conserved first and last residue. The D gene is left open where the match is weak. The size field is filled for only some rows; it gives once, few, many or a size class.

d_gene	len	abundance	v_gene	j_gene	CDR3aa	CDR3nt
-	15	-	TRBV7-9	TRBJ2-2	CASSLIGGHTGELFF	TGTGCCAGCAGCTTAATTGGGGGCCACACCGGGGAGCTGTTTTTT
TRBD1	15	-	TRBV2	TRBJ1-2	CASRSLSDRVYGYTF	TGTGCCAGCAGGTCTCTATCGGACAGGGTGTATGGCTACACCTTC
-	13	-	TRBV3-1/TRBV3-2	TRBJ1-1	CASSQISTSRGFF	TGTGCCAGCAGCCAAATATCCACGTCAAGGGGTTTCTTT
-	12	-	TRBV7-2	TRBJ1-1	CASSLDLGGAFF	TGTGCCAGCAGCTTGGATTTAGGAGGAGCTTTCTTT
TRBD1	15	-	TRBV18	TRBJ1-1	CASSEKGQTNTEAFF	TGTGCCAGCTCAGAAAAGGGACAGACGAACACTGAAGCTTTCTTT
-	15	-	TRBV3-1/TRBV3-2	TRBJ1-6	CASSEFGGKNSPLHF	TGTGCCAGCAGCGAATTCGGGGGGAAGAATTCACCCCTCCACTTT
-	16	once	TRBV9	TRBJ1-3	CASSVGGRGSGNTIYF	TGTGCCAGCAGCGTAGGGGGGCGAGGATCTGGAAACACCATATATTTT
-	16	-	TRBV11-2	TRBJ2-7	CASSLDLGQRFYEQYF	TGTGCCAGCAGCTTAGATCTAGGGCAGCGGTTCTACGAGCAGTACTTC
TRBD2	15	few	TRBV5-1	TRBJ2-2	CASSNSGRNTGELFF	TGCGCCAGCAGTAATAGCGGGAGGAACACCGGGGAGCTGTTTTTT
-	14	once	TRBV6-5	TRBJ1-1	CASSYSNGRTEAFF	TGTGCCAGCAGTTACTCGAACGGGAGAACTGAAGCTTTCTTT
TRBD2	17	-	TRBV4-2	TRBJ2-5	CASSQGTAGGPLETQYF	TGTGCCAGCAGCCAAGGGACAGCGGGAGGGCCACTAGAGACCCAGTACTTC
-	15	-	TRBV30	TRBJ1-6	CAWSVRRTVNSPLHF	TGTGCCTGGAGTGTAAGGAGGACCGTTAATTCACCCCTCCACTTT
-	11	-	TRBV18	TRBJ2-4	CASSTGSIQYF	TGTGCCAGCTCTACCGGGAGCATTCAGTACTTC
-	13	once	TRBV27	TRBJ1-2	CASSLQGPYGYTF	TGTGCCAGCAGTTTACAGGGCCCCTATGGCTACACCTTC
-	17	-	TRBV21-1	TRBJ1-6	CASSKKRWSSYNSPLHF	TGTGCCAGCAGCAAAAAGAGATGGAGCTCCTATAATTCACCCCTCCACTTT
-	13	-	TRBV7-2	TRBJ1-5	CASSLERGQPQHF	TGTGCCAGCAGCTTAGAGCGGGGCCAGCCCCAGCATTTT
-	12	-	TRBV28	TRBJ1-2	CASVTENYGYTF	TGTGCCAGCGTGACGGAGAACTATGGCTACACCTTC
-	15	-	TRBV6-5	TRBJ1-5	CASSSSGSSNQPQHF	TGTGCCAGCAGTTCCTCCGGGTCTAGCAATCAGCCCCAGCATTTT
TRBD1	14	-	TRBV6-5	TRBJ2-7	CASQVDRGLYEQYF	TGTGCCAGCCAGGTGGACAGGGGGCTATACGAGCAGTACTTC
-	12	once	TRBV28	TRBJ1-1	CASSLRDRTAFF	TGTGCCAGCAGTTTACGCGATAGAACGGCTTTCTTT
-	15	-	TRBV3-1/TRBV3-2	TRBJ1-5	CASSQTGWGNQPQHF	TGTGCCAGCAGCCAAACAGGTTGGGGCAATCAGCCCCAGCATTTT
-	14	-	TRBV28	TRBJ1-4	CASSPGGTNEKLFF	TGTGCCAGCAGCCCGGGGGGCACTAATGAAAAACTGTTTTTT
-	17	-	TRBV2	TRBJ2-1	CASSDASKAAWGNEQFF	TGTGCCAGCAGTGACGCTAGCAAAGCAGCCTGGGGCAATGAGCAGTTCTTC
TRBD2	16	-	TRBV10-1	TRBJ2-7	CASSGVAGGSCYEQYF	TGCGCCAGCAGTGGGGTAGCGGGCGGGAGCTGCTACGAGCAGTACTTC